The 7 T cell receptor beta chains below come from one sample, sequenced in a study of regulatory T cells in long-lasting Graves disease (dated by TCRdb to the early 2020s). The method behind the library was multiplex PCR. Data came from an Illumina HiSeq 4000. TCR beta libraries were built with iRepertoire HTBI primers and Arm-PCR amplification of CDR3 regions. TCRdb reanalyzed the raw reads on its own, using fastp at Q25 for trimming and MiXCR for clone calling, and kept in-frame beta chains. All rows with the same CDR3 protein become a single entry with the most common DNA and genes. This sample is represented by 400,000 to 500,000 distinct CDR3 sequences; roughly 21% of them were singletons. The ten largest make up roughly 7% of the sample. According to the study, the label for this sample's time point signals: persistent/refractory GD, antithyroid drugs over 5 years with positive TRAb. For both TCR sequencing and RNA sequencing, RNA was extracted from PBMCs in TRIzol.

Sequencing was performed on peripheral blood mononuclear cells (PBMCs), taken when the disease was refractory, from a patient treated with antithyroid drugs. The receptor set was obtained from a female donor with Graves disease.

This clonotype was detected ten times or more. V usage is TRBV28 and J usage is TRBJ1-4; the match to TRBD1 covers 7 bases. V lost 5 bases, J lost 4 bases, and 7 bases stayed unmatched. CDR3 size: 15 residues. Germline CDR1 and CDR2: MDHEN and SYDVKM. The CDR3 region has the DNA TGTGCCAGCAGTCTCCGGGACAGTGATAATGAAAAACTGTTTTTT. This codes for CASSLRDSDNEKLFF. The full variable domain, completed using reference TRBV28 and TRBJ1-4, is DVKVTQSSRYLVKRTGEKVFLECVQDMDHENMFWYRQDPGLGLRLIYFSYDVKMKEKGDIPEGYSVSREKKERFSLILESASTNQTSMYLCASSLRDSDNEKLFFGSGTQLSVL.

This clonotype was picked up one time. V and J are TRBV13 and TRBJ2-1; D not certain. CDR3 length: 17 residues. Looked up from germline, CDR1 is PRHDT and CDR2 is FYEKMQ (reference sequence). V lost 5 bases to trimming and J lost 1 base, with 18 bases between them. The CDR3 DNA reads as TGTGCCAGCAGCCACATTTTTGGGGAAAGTTCCTACAATGAGCAGTTCTTC. Its translation: CASSHIFGESSYNEQFF.

This clonotype was seen at least ten times. V gene TRBV28 combines with J gene TRBJ1-2; D not certain. This CDR3 comprises 13 residues. Germline V gives CDR1 MDHEN, CDR2 SYDVKM. The V and J ends lost 4 bases and 10 bases respectively, with 16 bases between them. CDR3: CASSSPGSGVYTF. CDR3 nucleotide sequence: TGTGCCAGCAGTTCCCCCGGGTCAGGTGTCTACACCTTC.

This clonotype has only a few counts. The chain carries TRBV24-1 and TRBJ2-2, with 8 bases aligning to TRBD1. The CDR3 is made up of 18 amino acids. The J segment lost 0 bases and the V segment lost 3 bases, leaving 8 bases of the junction unmatched. Germline V CDR1 and CDR2: KGHDR, SFDVKD. The CDR3 DNA is TGTGCCACCAGTGATCCGCAGGTGGACAGGGCGAACACCGGGGAGCTGTTTTTT. This sequence encodes CATSDPQVDRANTGELFF.

The V gene is TRBV4-3, the J gene TRBJ2-7; 9 positions agree with TRBD1. Per the germline V gene, CDR1 is LGHNA and CDR2 is YSLEER. V lost 4 bases, J lost 3 bases, and 4 bases stayed unmatched. The CDR3 contains 14 residues. The CDR3: CASSRDRVGYEQYF. The CDR3 DNA reads as TGCGCCAGCAGCCGGGACAGGGTAGGCTACGAGCAGTACTTC.

This chain links TRBV20-1 with TRBJ1-1, with TRBD1 as a possible D gene (6 bases). Germline loops: CDR1 DFQATT, CDR2 SNEGSKA (reference sequence). V shed 2 bases and J shed 1 base, with 14 bases lying between them. This CDR3 has 15 residues. CDR3 DNA: TGCAGTGCTAGACCCCCCCAGACAGGGAACACTGAAGCTTTCTTT. As protein: CSARPPQTGNTEAFF.

At least ten counts were recorded for this clonotype. CDR3 residues: CASAPDRQFSYEQYF. The CDR3, as DNA: TGTGCCAGCGCACCCGATCGGCAGTTCTCCTACGAGCAGTACTTC. The V call is TRBV7-8, the J call TRBJ2-7; D is undetermined. The germline V gene has CDR1 SGHVS and CDR2 FQNEAQ. V was clipped by 8 bases and J by 0 bases, with 17 bases between them. This CDR3 has 15 amino acids.